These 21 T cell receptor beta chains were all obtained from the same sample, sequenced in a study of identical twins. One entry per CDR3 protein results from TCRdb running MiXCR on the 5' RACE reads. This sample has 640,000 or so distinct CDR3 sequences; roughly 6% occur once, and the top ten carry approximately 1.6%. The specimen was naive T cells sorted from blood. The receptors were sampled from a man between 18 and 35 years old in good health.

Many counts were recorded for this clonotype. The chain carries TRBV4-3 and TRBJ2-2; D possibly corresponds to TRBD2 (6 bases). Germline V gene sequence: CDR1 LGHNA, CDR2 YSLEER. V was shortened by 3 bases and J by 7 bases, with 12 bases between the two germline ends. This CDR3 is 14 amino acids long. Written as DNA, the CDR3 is TGCGCCAGCAGCCAGGGGAGGCGGGACGGGGAGCTGTTTTTT. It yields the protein CASSQGRRDGELFF.

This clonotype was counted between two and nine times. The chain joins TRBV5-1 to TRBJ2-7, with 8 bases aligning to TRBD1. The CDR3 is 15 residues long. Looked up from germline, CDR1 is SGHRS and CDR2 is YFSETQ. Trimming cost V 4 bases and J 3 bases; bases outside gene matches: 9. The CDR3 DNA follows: TGCGCCAGCAGCCCGGACAGGGCCCCCTTCTACGAGCAGTACGTC. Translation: CASSPDRAPFYEQYV.

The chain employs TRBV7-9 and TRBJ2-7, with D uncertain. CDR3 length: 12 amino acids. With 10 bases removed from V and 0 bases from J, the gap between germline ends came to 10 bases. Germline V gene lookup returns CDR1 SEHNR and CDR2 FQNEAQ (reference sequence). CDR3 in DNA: TGTGCCATAAGTAAGGTCTCCTACGAGCAGTACTTC. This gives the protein CAISKVSYEQYF.

For the CDR3, the DNA is TGTGCCAGCAGTTTTCCGGGACAGGCAGTGTTCTTC. This encodes CASSFPGQAVFF. The chain combines TRBV12-3 or TRBV12-4 with TRBJ2-1, with 8 bases matching TRBD1. The CDR3 length is 12 residues. V was clipped by 3 bases and J by 15 bases; unmatched bases: 7.

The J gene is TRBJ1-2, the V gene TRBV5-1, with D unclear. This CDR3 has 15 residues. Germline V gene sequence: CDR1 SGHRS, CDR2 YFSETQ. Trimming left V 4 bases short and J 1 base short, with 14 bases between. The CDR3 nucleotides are TGCGCCAGCAGCCCCCAATCAGGCCTTAACTATGGCTACACCTTC. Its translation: CASSPQSGLNYGYTF. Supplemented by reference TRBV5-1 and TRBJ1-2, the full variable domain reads KAGVTQTPRYLIKTRGQQVTLSCSPISGHRSVSWYQQTPGQGLQFLFEYFSETQRNKGNFPGRFSGRQFSNSRSEMNVSTLELGDSALYLCASSPQSGLNYGYTFGSGTRLTVV.

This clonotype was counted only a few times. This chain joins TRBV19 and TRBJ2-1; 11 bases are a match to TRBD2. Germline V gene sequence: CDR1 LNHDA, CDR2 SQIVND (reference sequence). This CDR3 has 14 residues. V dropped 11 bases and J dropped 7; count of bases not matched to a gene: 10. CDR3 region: CAARGTSGINEQFF. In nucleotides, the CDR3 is TGTGCCGCCCGCGGGACTAGCGGTATTAATGAGCAGTTCTTC. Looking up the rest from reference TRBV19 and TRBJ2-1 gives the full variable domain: DGGITQSPKYLFRKEGQNVTLSCEQNLNHDAMYWYRQDPGQGLRLIYYSQIVNDFQKGDIAEGYSVSREKKESFPLTVTSAQKNPTAFYLCAARGTSGINEQFFGPGTRLTVL.

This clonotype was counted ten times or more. CDR3 coding DNA: TGTGCCAGCAGTTCCTCCGGGACCCGGCAAAACGGGGAGCTGTTTTTT. Translation gives CASSSSGTRQNGELFF. V gene TRBV28 combines with J gene TRBJ2-2; D is tentatively TRBD1 or TRBD2 (5 bases each). Per the germline V gene, CDR1 is MDHEN and CDR2 is SYDVKM. The CDR3 has 16 residues. V was shortened by 4 bases and J by 7 bases, with 19 bases between the two germline ends.

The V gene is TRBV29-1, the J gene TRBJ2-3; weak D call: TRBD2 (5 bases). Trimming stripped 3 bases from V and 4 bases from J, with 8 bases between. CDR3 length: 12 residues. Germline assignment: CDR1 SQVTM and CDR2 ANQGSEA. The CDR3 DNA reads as TGCAGCGTTGAGAGGGAAGCAGATACGCAGTATTTT. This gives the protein CSVEREADTQYF.

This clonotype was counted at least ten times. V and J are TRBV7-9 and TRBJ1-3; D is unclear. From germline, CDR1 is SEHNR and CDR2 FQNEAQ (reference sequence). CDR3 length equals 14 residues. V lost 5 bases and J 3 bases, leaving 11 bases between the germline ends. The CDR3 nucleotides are TGTGCCAGCAGCCCCTCGGGGTATGGAAACACCATATATTTT. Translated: CASSPSGYGNTIYF.

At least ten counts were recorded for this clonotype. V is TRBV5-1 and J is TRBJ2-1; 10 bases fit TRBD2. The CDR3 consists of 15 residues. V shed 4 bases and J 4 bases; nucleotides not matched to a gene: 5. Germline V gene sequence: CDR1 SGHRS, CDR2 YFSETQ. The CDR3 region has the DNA TGCGCCAGCAGCGGGCAGACTAGCGGGTACAATGAGCAGTTCTTC. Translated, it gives CASSGQTSGYNEQFF.

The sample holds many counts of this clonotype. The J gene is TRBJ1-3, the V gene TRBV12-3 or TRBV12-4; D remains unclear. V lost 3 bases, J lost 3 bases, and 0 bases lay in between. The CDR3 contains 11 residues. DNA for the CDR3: TGTGCCAGCAGTTTTGGAAACACCATATATTTT. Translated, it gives CASSFGNTIYF.

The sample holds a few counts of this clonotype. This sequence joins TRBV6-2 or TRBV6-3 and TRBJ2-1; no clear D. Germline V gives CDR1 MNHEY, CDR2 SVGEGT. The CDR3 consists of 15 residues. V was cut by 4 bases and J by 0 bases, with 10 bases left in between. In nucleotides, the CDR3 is TGTGCCAGCAGTTTGTACACAAGCTCCTACAATGAGCAGTTCTTC. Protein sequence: CASSLYTSSYNEQFF.

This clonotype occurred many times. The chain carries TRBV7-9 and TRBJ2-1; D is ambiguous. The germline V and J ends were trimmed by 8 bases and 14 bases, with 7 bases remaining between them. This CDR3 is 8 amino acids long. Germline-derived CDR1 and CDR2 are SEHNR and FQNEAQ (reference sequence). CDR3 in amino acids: CASDLEFF. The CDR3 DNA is TGTGCCAGCGATCTTGAGTTCTTC.

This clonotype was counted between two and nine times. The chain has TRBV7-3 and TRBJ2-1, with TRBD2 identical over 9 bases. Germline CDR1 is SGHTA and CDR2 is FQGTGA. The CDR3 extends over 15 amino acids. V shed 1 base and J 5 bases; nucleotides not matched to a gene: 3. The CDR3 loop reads CASSLRASGNNEQFF. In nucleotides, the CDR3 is TGTGCCAGCAGCTTAAGGGCTAGCGGGAACAATGAGCAGTTCTTC.

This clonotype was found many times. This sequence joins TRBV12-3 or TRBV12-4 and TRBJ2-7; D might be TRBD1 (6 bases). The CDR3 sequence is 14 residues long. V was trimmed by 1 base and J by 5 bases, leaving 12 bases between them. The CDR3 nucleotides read TGTGCCAGCAGTTTAGGGACAGTGGACAACGAGCAGTACTTC. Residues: CASSLGTVDNEQYF.

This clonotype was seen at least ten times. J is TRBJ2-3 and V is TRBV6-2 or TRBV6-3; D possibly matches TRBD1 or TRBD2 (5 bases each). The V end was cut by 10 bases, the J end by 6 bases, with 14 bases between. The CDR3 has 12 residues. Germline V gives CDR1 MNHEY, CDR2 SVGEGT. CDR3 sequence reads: CATGPVRDTQYF. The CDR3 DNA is TGTGCCACGGGACCCGTACGGGATACGCAGTATTTT.

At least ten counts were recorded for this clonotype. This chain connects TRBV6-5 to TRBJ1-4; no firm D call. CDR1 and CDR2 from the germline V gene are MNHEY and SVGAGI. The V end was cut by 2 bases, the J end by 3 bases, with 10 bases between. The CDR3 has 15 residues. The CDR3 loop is CASSYLRHPNEKLFF. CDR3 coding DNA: TGTGCCAGCAGTTACCTGCGACACCCTAATGAAAAACTGTTTTTT.

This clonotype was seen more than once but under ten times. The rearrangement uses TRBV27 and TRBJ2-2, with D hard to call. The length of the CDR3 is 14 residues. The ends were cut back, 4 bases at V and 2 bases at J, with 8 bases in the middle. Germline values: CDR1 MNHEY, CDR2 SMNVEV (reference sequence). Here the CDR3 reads CASSWAYNTGELFF. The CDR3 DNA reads TGTGCCAGCAGTTGGGCGTATAACACCGGGGAGCTGTTTTTT.

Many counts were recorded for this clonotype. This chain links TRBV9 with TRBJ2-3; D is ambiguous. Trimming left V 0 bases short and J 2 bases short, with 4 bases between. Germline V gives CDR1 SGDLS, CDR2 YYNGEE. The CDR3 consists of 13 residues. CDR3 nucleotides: TGTGCCAGCAGCGTAGTGGTCACAGATACGCAGTATTTT. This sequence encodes CASSVVVTDTQYF.

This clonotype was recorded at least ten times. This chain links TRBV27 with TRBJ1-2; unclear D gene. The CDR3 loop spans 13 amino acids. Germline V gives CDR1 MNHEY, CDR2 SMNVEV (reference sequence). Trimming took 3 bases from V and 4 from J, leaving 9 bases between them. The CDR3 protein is CASSFTPGYGYTF. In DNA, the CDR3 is TGTGCCAGCAGTTTCACCCCCGGCTATGGCTACACCTTC.

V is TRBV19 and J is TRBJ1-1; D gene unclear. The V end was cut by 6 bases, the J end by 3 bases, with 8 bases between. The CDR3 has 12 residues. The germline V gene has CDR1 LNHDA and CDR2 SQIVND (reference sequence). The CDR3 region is CASRGRHTEAFF. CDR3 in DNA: TGTGCCAGTAGAGGACGGCACACTGAAGCTTTCTTT. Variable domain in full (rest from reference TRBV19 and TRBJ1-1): DGGITQSPKYLFRKEGQNVTLSCEQNLNHDAMYWYRQDPGQGLRLIYYSQIVNDFQKGDIAEGYSVSREKKESFPLTVTSAQKNPTAFYLCASRGRHTEAFFGQGTRLTVV.